This T cell receptor (beta chain) derives from a study of Ad26.COV2.S vaccination and SARS-CoV-2 variants. Treatment indicated: around 19 received Ad26.COV2.S at low or high dose, single or two shots; 5 received placebo; per-sample allocation not given. Day 63 following the first vaccine or placebo injection was when the samples were taken. TCRdb's table, derived via immunoSEQ multiplex PCR, lists solely in-frame clones and lacks some. The sample yields around 450,000 clones, around 91% seen once. Findings and limits, study-wide: The study found similar non-spike TCR breadth in vaccine and placebo recipients. People given the vaccine had a wider spike-specific TCR breadth than placebo recipients did.

A note on this clone: Its antigen is unknown.

Per germline, CDR1 LGHDT and CDR2 YNNKEL (reference sequence). The CDR3 has 13 amino acids. The V end was cut by 1 base, the J end by 11 bases, with 11 bases between. The sequences come from peripheral blood, collected in a trial of Ad26.COV2.S vaccine versus placebo. This receptor was obtained from a person aged 18 to 65 who received the Ad26.COV2.S COVID-19 vaccine or a placebo. This chain uses TRBV3-1 (or the pseudogene TRBV3-2) with TRBJ2-2, with D perhaps matching TRBD2 (6 bases). CDR3 sequence (DNA): TGTGCCAGCAGCCAAGCCCGTGCGGGAGAGCTGTTTTTT. Its translation: CASSQARAGELFF.